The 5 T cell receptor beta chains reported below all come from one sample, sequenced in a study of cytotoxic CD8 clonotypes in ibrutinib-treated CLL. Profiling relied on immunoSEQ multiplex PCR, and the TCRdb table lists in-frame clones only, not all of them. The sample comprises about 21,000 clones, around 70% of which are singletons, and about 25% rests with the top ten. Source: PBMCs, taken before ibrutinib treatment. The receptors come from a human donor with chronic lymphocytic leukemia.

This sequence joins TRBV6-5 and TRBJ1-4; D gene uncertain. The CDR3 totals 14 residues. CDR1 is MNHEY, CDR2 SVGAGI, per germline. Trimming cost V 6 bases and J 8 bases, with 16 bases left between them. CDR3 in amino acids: CASRSWAVGEKLFF. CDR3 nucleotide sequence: TGTGCCAGCAGGAGTTGGGCGGTAGGCGAAAAACTGTTTTTT.

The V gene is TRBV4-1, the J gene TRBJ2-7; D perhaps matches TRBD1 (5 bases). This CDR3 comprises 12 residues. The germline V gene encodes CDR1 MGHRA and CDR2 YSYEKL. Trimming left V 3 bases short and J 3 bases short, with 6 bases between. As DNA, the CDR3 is TGCGCCAGCAGCCATGACAGCTACGAGCAGTACTTC. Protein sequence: CASSHDSYEQYF.

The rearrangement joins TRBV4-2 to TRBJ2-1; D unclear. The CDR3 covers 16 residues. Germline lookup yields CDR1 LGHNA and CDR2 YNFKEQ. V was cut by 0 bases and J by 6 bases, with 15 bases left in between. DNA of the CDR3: TGTGCCAGCAGCCAAGATGAACAGCGAGACCTCAATGAGCAGTTCTTC. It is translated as CASSQDEQRDLNEQFF.

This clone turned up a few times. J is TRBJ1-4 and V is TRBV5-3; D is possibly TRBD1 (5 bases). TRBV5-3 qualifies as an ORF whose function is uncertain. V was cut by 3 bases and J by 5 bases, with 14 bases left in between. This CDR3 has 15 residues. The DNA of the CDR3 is TGTGCCAGAAGCTGCCCTGGGAGGGGAAATGAAAAACTGTTTTTT. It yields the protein CARSCPGRGNEKLFF.

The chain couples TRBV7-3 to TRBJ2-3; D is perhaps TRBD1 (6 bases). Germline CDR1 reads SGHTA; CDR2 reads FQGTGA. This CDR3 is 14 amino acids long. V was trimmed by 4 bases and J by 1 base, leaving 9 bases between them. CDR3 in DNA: TGTGCCAGCAGCTCGGGACACGGCACAGATACGCAGTATTTT. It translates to CASSSGHGTDTQYF.